The present TCR beta chain was sequenced within a study of blood T cell repertoires in COVID-19. The CDR3 is 15 residues long. CDR1 MNHEY and CDR2 SVGAGI come from the germline V gene. V dropped 6 bases and J dropped 0 bases, with 14 bases sitting between them. Study processing details: Researchers report that nucleated cell counts were estimated from reference gene primer amplification. Here immunoSEQ multiplex PCR was the method, and the copy in TCRdb shows in-frame clones only, minus some. The D gene and trimming were derived from the DNA, and the V and J assignments and clone size from that table. In the table there are some 60,000 clones, 65% to 90% of which are singletons. Patients from Seattle were sampled longitudinally, starting during active infection. This clone has at least ten counts.

The clonotype originates from a man in his fifties with COVID-19, enrolled during active disease. Sequenced input: peripheral blood. The V call is TRBV6-5, the J call TRBJ1-1; a weak D match, TRBD1 (6 bases). CDR3 sequence reads: CASRTYRDMNTEAFF. Written as DNA, the CDR3 is TGTGCCAGCAGGACATACAGGGATATGAACACTGAAGCTTTCTTT.